These 20 T cell receptor beta chains share one sample of origin, sequenced in a study of shared clonotypes between healthy human individuals. Clones were sequenced by immunoSEQ multiplex PCR, and TCRdb holds only the in-frame ones, with some missing. The data contain 1.4 million to 1.5 million clones, approximately 97% of them singletons. Specimen: naive CD4+ T cells sorted from blood. Subset defined: CD45RA+ positively selected. Source of these receptors: a man younger than 45 in good health.

V usage is TRBV5-4 and J usage is TRBJ2-3; no clear D. Trimming left V 5 bases short and J 4 bases short, with 11 bases between. CDR3 length: 13 amino acids. Germline CDR1 reads SGHNT; CDR2 reads YYREEE (reference sequence). For the CDR3, the DNA is TGTGCCAGCAGTTTCAAAGCTCCAGATACGCAGTATTTT. Translating gives CASSFKAPDTQYF.

The chain joins TRBV14 to TRBJ2-2; D is perhaps TRBD1 (5 bases). Trimming took 2 bases from V and 4 from J, leaving 11 bases between them. Germline-derived CDR1 and CDR2 are SGHDN and FVKESK. The CDR3 covers 15 residues. The CDR3 sequence is CASSQLGQGTGELFF. The CDR3 DNA follows: TGTGCCAGCAGCCAACTGGGGCAGGGCACCGGGGAGCTGTTTTTT.

This chain uses TRBV10-3 with TRBJ2-2, with 7 bases lining up with TRBD1. Germline lookup yields CDR1 ENHRY and CDR2 SYGVKD. CDR3 length equals 15 residues. The ends lost 6 bases at V and 0 bases at J; junction bases unmatched: 4. This CDR3 is CAISRQGANTGELFF. The CDR3 DNA sequence: TGTGCCATCAGCAGACAGGGCGCGAACACCGGGGAGCTGTTTTTT.

This chain joins TRBV27 and TRBJ2-2; D not resolved. The CDR3 is 13 residues long. Germline assignment: CDR1 MNHEY and CDR2 SMNVEV (reference sequence). The ends were cut back, 3 bases at V and 5 bases at J, with 7 bases in the middle. The CDR3 nucleotides are TGTGCCAGCAGTTTGGCCGGAACCGGGGAGCTGTTTTTT. Translating it yields CASSLAGTGELFF.

The rearrangement uses TRBV29-1 and TRBJ2-7; 8 bases match TRBD1. Germline values: CDR1 SQVTM, CDR2 ANQGSEA. CDR3 length: 12 residues. Unmatched junction bases numbered 4, after V lost 5 bases and J lost 4 bases. This chain's CDR3 is CSVQDREYEQYF. CDR3 DNA: TGCAGCGTTCAGGACAGGGAATACGAGCAGTACTTC.

The chain combines TRBV28 with TRBJ2-7, with 8 positions matching TRBD1. The germline gives CDR1 MDHEN, CDR2 SYDVKM. The V and J ends lost 0 bases and 3 bases, in that order; junction bases with no gene match: 7. This CDR3 comprises 16 residues. CDR3 coding DNA: TGTGCCAGCAGTTTATGGGGGGACAGGCGGAACTACGAGCAGTACTTC. This translates into CASSLWGDRRNYEQYF.

The chain has TRBV7-8 and TRBJ1-2; perhaps TRBD1 as D (5 bases). Trimming pared 5 bases from V and 5 bases from J, leaving 18 bases between. The germline V gene has CDR1 SGHVS and CDR2 FQNEAQ. The CDR3 loop spans 15 amino acids. CDR3: CASSPSRDPRYGYTF. CDR3 DNA: TGTGCCAGCAGCCCCTCCAGGGACCCTCGTTATGGCTACACCTTC.

The genes are TRBV28 and TRBJ1-5, with D possibly TRBD1 on 5 matching bases. The CDR3 extends over 17 amino acids. V lost 3 bases to trimming and J lost 4 bases, with 19 bases between them. Looked up from germline, CDR1 is MDHEN and CDR2 is SYDVKM. The CDR3 loop reads CASSLQGEGSYNQPQHF. Written as DNA, the CDR3 is TGTGCCAGCAGTTTGCAGGGCGAGGGCTCCTATAATCAGCCCCAGCATTTT.

Points on this clone: Other nucleotide sequences in the sample specify the same CDR3. The CDR3 loop reads CSAGTGANQPQHF. CDR3 coding DNA: TGCAGCGCTGGGACAGGGGCAAATCAGCCCCAGCATTTT. The genes are TRBV29-1 and TRBJ1-5; 10 bases match TRBD1. This CDR3 contains 13 residues. Unmatched junction bases numbered 4, after V lost 7 bases and J lost 4 bases. In germline, CDR1 is SQVTM, CDR2 ANQGSEA.

V gene TRBV27 combines with J gene TRBJ1-1; D is undetermined. The germline V gene encodes CDR1 MNHEY and CDR2 SMNVEV (reference sequence). V was pared by 7 bases and J by 2 bases, with 17 bases between. The CDR3 runs to 15 residues. The CDR3 DNA reads as TGTGCCAGCAATAGGGCGTCTATGGTTAACACTGAAGCTTTCTTT. It codes for CASNRASMVNTEAFF.

The chain combines TRBV7-9 with TRBJ2-1, with a tentative D call TRBD2 (5 bases). V lost 7 bases to trimming and J lost 7 bases, with 20 bases between them. This CDR3 has 15 amino acids. Germline V CDR1 and CDR2: SEHNR, FQNEAQ (reference sequence). The chain's CDR3 is CASTPPGGSGNEQFF. The CDR3 DNA follows: TGTGCCAGCACCCCTCCGGGCGGGTCGGGAAATGAGCAGTTCTTC. Full variable domain (remainder filled in from reference TRBV7-9 and TRBJ2-1): DTGVSQNPRHKITKRGQNVTFRCDPISEHNRLYWYRQTLGQGPEFLTYFQNEAQLEKSRLLSDRFSAERPKGSFSTLEIQRTEQGDSAMYLCASTPPGGSGNEQFFGPGTRLTVL.

The chain employs TRBV28 and TRBJ2-7; 16 positions match TRBD2. V trimming: 6 bases; J trimming: 1 base; junction bases outside the gene matches: 12. Germline CDR1 is MDHEN and CDR2 is SYDVKM. The CDR3 runs 19 residues. The CDR3 DNA follows: TGTGCCAGCAGGATTAAACCGGGACTAGCGGGAGGGACATCCTACGAGCAGTACTTC. Translation: CASRIKPGLAGGTSYEQYF. Full variable domain (missing parts from reference TRBV28 and TRBJ2-7): DVKVTQSSRYLVKRTGEKVFLECVQDMDHENMFWYRQDPGLGLRLIYFSYDVKMKEKGDIPEGYSVSREKKERFSLILESASTNQTSMYLCASRIKPGLAGGTSYEQYFGPGTRLTVT.

This chain uses TRBV19 with TRBJ1-2; 7 bases match TRBD1. Looked up from germline, CDR1 is LNHDA and CDR2 is SQIVND (reference sequence). After removal of 7 bases from V and 3 bases from J, the junction contained 11 bases not matched to a gene. CDR3 length equals 15 residues. The CDR3 nucleotides are TGTGCCAGTACCCCCTACAGGGGCCCTTACTATGGCTACACCTTC. It translates to CASTPYRGPYYGYTF.

This clone was seen a single time. This chain uses TRBV29-1 with TRBJ2-2; perhaps TRBD1 as D (6 bases). The V and J ends lost 4 bases and 7 bases respectively, with 16 bases between them. This CDR3 has 14 amino acids. Germline-derived CDR1 and CDR2 are SQVTM and ANQGSEA. The CDR3 coding sequence is TGCAGCGTTGGCTTGACAGGTGTGGACGGGGAGCTGTTTTTT. This codes for CSVGLTGVDGELFF.

This chain links TRBV28 with TRBJ2-1; 13 positions agree with TRBD2. Germline CDR1 reads MDHEN; CDR2 reads SYDVKM. This CDR3 is built from 15 residues. J lost 13 bases, V lost 3 bases, and 9 bases had no gene match. The CDR3 region has the DNA TGTGCCAGCAGTTTGACACATAGGACTAGCGGGAGCCAGTTCTTC. Residues: CASSLTHRTSGSQFF.

This chain links TRBV11-2 with TRBJ2-7, with TRBD2 identical over 10 bases. Germline CDR1 and CDR2: SGHAT and FQNNGV. The CDR3 runs to 16 residues. V lost 4 bases and J lost 4; bases outside the gene matches: 10. The CDR3 region is CASSSYPGLASYEQYF. The CDR3, as DNA: TGTGCCAGCAGCTCCTACCCGGGACTAGCGAGTTACGAGCAGTACTTC.

The rearrangement links TRBV27 to TRBJ2-2; D might be TRBD1 (6 bases). Germline V gene data show CDR1 as MNHEY and CDR2 as SMNVEV (reference sequence). Deletions cut 3 bases from V and 2 bases from J, with 19 bases between. The CDR3 is 18 residues long. CDR3 protein: CASSFLKTGTPNTGELFF. In nucleotides, the CDR3 is TGTGCCAGCAGTTTTCTTAAAACCGGGACACCAAACACCGGGGAGCTGTTTTTT.

The chain joins TRBV5-1 to TRBJ2-7; D gene ambiguous. The germline V and J ends were trimmed by 0 bases and 3 bases, with 10 bases remaining between them. This CDR3 contains 14 residues. Germline CDR1 SGHRS, CDR2 YFSETQ. CDR3 sequence reads: CASSLDPNLYEQYF. The CDR3 bases are TGCGCCAGCAGCTTGGACCCAAACCTCTACGAGCAGTACTTC.

The rearrangement links TRBV11-1 to TRBJ2-5, with 7 bases matching TRBD1. Germline loops: CDR1 SGHAT, CDR2 FQDESV (reference sequence). There are 16 residues in the CDR3. The V segment lost 4 bases and the J segment 0 bases; nucleotides outside the gene matches: 8. This CDR3 is CASSSVTGFHQETQYF. CDR3 coding DNA: TGTGCCAGCAGCTCCGTGACAGGGTTTCACCAAGAGACCCAGTACTTC.

The chain is built from TRBV21-1 and TRBJ1-4. TRBV21-1 is a pseudogene locus. This CDR3 has 13 residues. CDR3 amino acids: CASRDGYNEKLFF. CDR3 nucleotide sequence: TGTGCCAGCAGGGACGGTTATAATGAAAAACTGTTTTTT.